This record covers a single T cell receptor (beta chain). Its antigen is still unknown. Per-base qualities were not stored, and no clone one base away is much larger. The sequencer listed for this sample is Illumina HiSeq 2500. Quantitative 5'-RACE with molecular barcodes was the method used to prepare the TCR beta libraries. Turning to the authors' computational methods: A new computational method, built on a probabilistic model of VDJ rearrangement, was used to identify disease-linked TCR variants. TCRdb trimmed the raw reads at Q25, called clones with MiXCR and kept productive beta chains. Entries are consolidated by CDR3 protein sequence, retaining the most common genes and DNA. TCRdb assigned the V and J calls; the authors' analysis was not used. The sample table contains just over 300,000 distinct CDR3 sequences; only one count was recorded for less than 25% of them. The ten largest clones take up 3.5% of the sample.

The sample belongs to a study of CD8 T cells in ankylosing spondylitis (dated by TCRdb to 2015 to 2018). Concerning the study at large: The study profiled T cell receptor beta repertoires in healthy donors and ankylosing spondylitis patients to find disease-linked TCR variants. The full study cohort was made up of under 30 ankylosing spondylitis patients and 108 healthy donors. Samples of peripheral blood were taken, and for ankylosing spondylitis patients, synovial fluid was collected as well. Points the paper makes about the study in general: Some motif variants had previously been reported in the synovial fluid and blood of reactive arthritis patients, which suggests shared mechanisms of disease initiation. The disease-linked clones were reported as significantly enriched in matched synovial fluid samples from ankylosing spondylitis patients. The disease-linked clones had a CD8+ phenotype and were found at relatively low frequencies in peripheral blood. Blood from ankylosing spondylitis patients appeared to be characterized by a TCR beta motif made up of several highly homologous amino acid variants.

Compared with germline, V lacks 2 bases and J lacks 7 bases; bases without a gene match: 3. Looking up the germline V gene yields CDR1 SGHTA and CDR2 FQGNSA. The CDR3 starts with the cysteine, ends with the phenylalanine, and has 14 residues. Of all the DNA, just the CDR3 is kept, 42 bases in frame from base 1. The sample was blood, either unsorted or a sorted T cell fraction (not recorded which). The source of this sequence is a female donor with ankylosing spondylitis or in good health (not recorded which). Recombination joined TRBV7-2 with TRBJ2-1; TRBD2 fits 9 bases in the junction. The nucleotides read TGTGCCAGCAGCTTAATGCTAGCGGGAAATGAGCAGTTCTTC. This codes for CASSLMLAGNEQFF.